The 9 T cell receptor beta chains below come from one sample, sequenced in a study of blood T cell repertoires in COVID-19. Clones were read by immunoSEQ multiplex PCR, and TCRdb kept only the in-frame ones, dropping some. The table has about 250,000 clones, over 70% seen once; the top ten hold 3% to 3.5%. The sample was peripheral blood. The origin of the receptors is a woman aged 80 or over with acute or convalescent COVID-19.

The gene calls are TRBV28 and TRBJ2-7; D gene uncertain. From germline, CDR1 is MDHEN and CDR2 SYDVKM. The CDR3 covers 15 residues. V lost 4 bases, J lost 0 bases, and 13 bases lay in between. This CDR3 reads CASSSAAKSSYEQYF. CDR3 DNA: TGTGCCAGCAGTTCGGCAGCGAAGAGCTCCTACGAGCAGTACTTC.

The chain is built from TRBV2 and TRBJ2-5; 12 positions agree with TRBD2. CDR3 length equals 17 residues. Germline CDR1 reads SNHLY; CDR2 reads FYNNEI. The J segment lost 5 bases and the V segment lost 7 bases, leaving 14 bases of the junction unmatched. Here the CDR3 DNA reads TGTGCCAGCAAAGAGCTAGCGGGGGGGCTCCCCGGCGAGACCCAGTACTTC. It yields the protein CASKELAGGLPGETQYF.

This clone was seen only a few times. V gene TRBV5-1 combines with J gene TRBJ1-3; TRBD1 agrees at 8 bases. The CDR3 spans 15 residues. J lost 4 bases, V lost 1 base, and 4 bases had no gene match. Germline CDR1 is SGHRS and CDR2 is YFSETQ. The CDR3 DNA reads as TGCGCCAGCAGCTTGACAGGGGGATTCGGAAACACCATATATTTT. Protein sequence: CASSLTGGFGNTIYF.

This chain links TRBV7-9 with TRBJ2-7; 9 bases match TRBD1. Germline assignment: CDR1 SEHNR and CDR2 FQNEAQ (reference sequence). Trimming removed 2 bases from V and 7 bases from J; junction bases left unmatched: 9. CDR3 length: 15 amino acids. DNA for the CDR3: TGTGCCAGCAGCTTACGTTCACAGGGGGCTTGGGAGCAGTACTTC. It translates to CASSLRSQGAWEQYF.

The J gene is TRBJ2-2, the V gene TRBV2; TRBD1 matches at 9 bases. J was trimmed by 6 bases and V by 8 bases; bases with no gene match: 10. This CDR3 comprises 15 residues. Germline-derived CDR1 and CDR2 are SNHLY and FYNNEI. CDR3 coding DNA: TGTGCCAGCTCAATGGAACAGGGGGCCGCCGGGGAGCTGTTTTTT. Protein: CASSMEQGAAGELFF.

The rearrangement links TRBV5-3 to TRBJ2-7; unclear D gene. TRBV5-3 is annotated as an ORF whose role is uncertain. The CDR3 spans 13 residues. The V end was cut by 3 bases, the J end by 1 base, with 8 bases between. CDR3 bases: TGTGCCAGAAGCTCCGGAGAGTCCTACGAGCAGTACTTC. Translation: CARSSGESYEQYF.

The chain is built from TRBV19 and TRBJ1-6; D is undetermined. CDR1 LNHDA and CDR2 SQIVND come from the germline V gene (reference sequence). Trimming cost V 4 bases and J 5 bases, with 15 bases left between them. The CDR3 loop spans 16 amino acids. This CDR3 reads CASSKGGSPHNSPLHF. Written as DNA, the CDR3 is TGTGCCAGTAGTAAAGGCGGCTCCCCACATAATTCACCCCTCCACTTT.

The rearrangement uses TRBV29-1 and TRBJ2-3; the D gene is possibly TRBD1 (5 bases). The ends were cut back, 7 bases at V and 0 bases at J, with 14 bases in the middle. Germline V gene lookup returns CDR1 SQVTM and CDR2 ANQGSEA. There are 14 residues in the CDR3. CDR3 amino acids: CSATTETSTDTQYF. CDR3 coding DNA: TGCAGCGCTACGACAGAGACTAGCACAGATACGCAGTATTTT.

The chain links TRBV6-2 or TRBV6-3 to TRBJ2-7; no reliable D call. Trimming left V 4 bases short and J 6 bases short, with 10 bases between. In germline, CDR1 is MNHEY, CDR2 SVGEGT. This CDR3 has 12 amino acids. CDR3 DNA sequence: TGTGCCAGCAGTTCCCGCCGCGCCGAGCAGTACTTC. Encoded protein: CASSSRRAEQYF.